This T cell receptor beta chain is drawn from a study of blood T cell repertoires in COVID-19. Study-wide background: From the United States, Italy and Spain came samples of acute and convalescent COVID-19. PBMCs, B-cell-depleted T cells, or T cells provided the cDNA or gDNA that made up the material.

In the authors' methods: Reference gene primer amplification gave estimated nucleated cell counts. Assay used: immunoSEQ multiplex PCR; TCRdb lists only in-frame clones, some missing. D and trimming were read from the DNA, whereas the V and J calls and clone size are those reported in that table. The sample records around 140,000 clones, almost 85% being singletons. The CDR3 extends over 11 amino acids. With 4 bases removed from V and 2 bases from J, the gap between germline ends came to 3 bases. Looked up from germline, CDR1 is SGHAT and CDR2 is FQNNGV. This clone was seen ten or more times. This same CDR3 is encoded by further DNA sequences in the sample.

The chain uses TRBV11-2 and TRBJ2-7; D is ambiguous. The receptor was derived from a man in his sixties with acute or convalescent COVID-19. The specimen was peripheral blood. The CDR3 DNA follows: TGTGCCAGCAGCTCAACCTACGAGCAGTACTTC. This sequence encodes CASSSTYEQYF.